The 9 T cell receptor beta chains in this list originate from one sample, sequenced in a study of cytomegalovirus exposure and HLA in healthy donors. Use of 60 Vbeta and 13 Jbeta primers characterized the PCR. The assay was immunoSEQ multiplex PCR, and TCRdb's table has in-frame clones only and misses some. The data contain some 180,000 clones, about 83% of them singletons. The sequencing sample was made of PBMCs. The receptors derive from a female donor in good health and CMV-seronegative.

This rearrangement joins TRBV5-1 to TRBJ2-3, with 9 bases identical to TRBD2. The CDR3 consists of 17 residues. Per the germline V gene, CDR1 is SGHRS and CDR2 is YFSETQ. After removal of 2 bases from V and 2 bases from J, the junction contained 9 bases not matched to a gene. CDR3 in amino acids: CASSFSSSGGITDTQYF. CDR3 nucleotide sequence: TGCGCCAGCAGCTTTTCGTCCAGCGGGGGGATCACAGATACGCAGTATTTT.

The chain uses TRBV4-2 and TRBJ2-3, with D possibly TRBD2 on 5 matching bases. Germline CDR1 LGHNA, CDR2 YNFKEQ. CDR3 length: 18 residues. V dropped 0 bases and J dropped 3 bases, with 19 bases sitting between them. This CDR3 reads CASSQDLSGWERTDTQYF. The DNA for the CDR3 is TGTGCCAGCAGCCAAGACCTTTCTGGGTGGGAGCGAACAGATACGCAGTATTTT.

The rearrangement uses TRBV2 and TRBJ2-3; D remains unclear. Germline assignment: CDR1 SNHLY and CDR2 FYNNEI. The CDR3 contains 16 residues. Between the trimmed V and J ends, which lost 7 bases and 0 bases, there was a span of 17 bases. CDR3 sequence: CASTGRPNSSTDTQYF. Here the CDR3 DNA reads TGTGCCAGCACTGGGCGTCCGAACTCTAGCACAGATACGCAGTATTTT.

In this sample, this clone turned up a few times. The V and J genes are TRBV5-4 and TRBJ1-1, with 7 bases aligning to TRBD1. This CDR3 has 14 residues. Germline V gene lookup returns CDR1 SGHNT and CDR2 YYREEE (reference sequence). The junction had 4 bases not matched to a gene; V was cut back by 4 bases and J by 1 base. CDR3 loop: CASSQGGSNTEAFF. In nucleotides, the CDR3 is TGTGCCAGCAGCCAAGGGGGCTCGAACACTGAAGCTTTCTTT.

The genes are TRBV6-5 and TRBJ1-1; 9 bases are shared with TRBD1. This CDR3 has 14 amino acids. Germline V gene data show CDR1 as MNHEY and CDR2 as SVGAGI. The trim removed 6 bases at V and 1 base at J, leaving 3 bases unmatched. This CDR3 is CASSQGQGNTEAFF. The CDR3 coding sequence is TGTGCCAGCAGCCAGGGACAGGGGAACACTGAAGCTTTCTTT.

The rearrangement joins TRBV16 to TRBJ1-2; D possibly corresponds to TRBD1 (5 bases). Germline V gene lookup returns CDR1 KGHSY and CDR2 FQNENV. The CDR3 has 16 amino acids. Trimming removed 0 bases at V and 6 bases at J, with 17 bases between. The CDR3 here is CASSQSRQQLGNGYTF. The CDR3 DNA reads as TGTGCCAGCAGCCAATCAAGACAGCAACTGGGGAATGGCTACACCTTC.

This chain uses TRBV30 with TRBJ2-6; possible D gene TRBD1, 6 bases. This CDR3 has 15 amino acids. Germline CDR1 and CDR2: GTSNPN and SVGIG (reference sequence). V was trimmed by 2 bases and J by 2 bases, leaving 10 bases between them. As DNA, the CDR3 is TGTGCCTGGAGTCAAGGGGGAGCTGGGGCCAACGTCCTGACTTTC. This gives the protein CAWSQGGAGANVLTF.

This sequence joins TRBV6-4 and TRBJ2-1; D gene unclear. The CDR3 is made up of 13 amino acids. From germline, CDR1 is MRHNA and CDR2 SNTAGT. Trimming took off 0 bases at V and 8 bases at J, with 8 bases between the two ends. Here the CDR3 reads CASSDSILDEQFF. The CDR3 coding sequence is TGTGCCAGCAGTGACTCGATACTGGATGAGCAGTTCTTC.

With regard to this clone: The junction departs from germline at one end; a sequencing error may be responsible. V gene TRBV7-9 combines with J gene TRBJ2-3; D is unclear. The CDR3 is 16 amino acids. CDR1 is SEHNR and CDR2 is FQNEAQ in the germline V gene (reference sequence). CDR3: CSSSLRVQVPTDTQYF. In DNA, the CDR3 is TGTTCCAGCAGCTTACGTGTCCAGGTTCCCACAGATACGCAGTATTTT.